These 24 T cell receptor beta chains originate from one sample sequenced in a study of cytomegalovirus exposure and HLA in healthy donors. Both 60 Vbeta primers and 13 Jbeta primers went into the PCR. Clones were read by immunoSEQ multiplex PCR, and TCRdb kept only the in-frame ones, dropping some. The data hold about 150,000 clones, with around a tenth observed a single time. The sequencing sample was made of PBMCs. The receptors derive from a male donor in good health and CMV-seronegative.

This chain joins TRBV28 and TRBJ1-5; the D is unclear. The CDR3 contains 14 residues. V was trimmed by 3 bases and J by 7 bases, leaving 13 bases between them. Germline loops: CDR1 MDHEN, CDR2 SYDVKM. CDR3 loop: CASSFPTLAQPQHF. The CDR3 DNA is TGTGCCAGCAGTTTTCCCACGTTGGCCCAGCCCCAGCATTTT. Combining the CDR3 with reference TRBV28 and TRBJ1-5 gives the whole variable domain DVKVTQSSRYLVKRTGEKVFLECVQDMDHENMFWYRQDPGLGLRLIYFSYDVKMKEKGDIPEGYSVSREKKERFSLILESASTNQTSMYLCASSFPTLAQPQHFGDGTRLSIL.

CDR3 region: CASSLERIGGARNTEAFF. The CDR3 nucleotides read TGTGCCAGCAGTTTAGAACGGATAGGGGGCGCGAGGAACACTGAAGCTTTCTTT. The rearrangement links TRBV27 to TRBJ1-1; 7 nucleotides agree with TRBD1. This CDR3 is built from 18 residues. V was clipped by 2 bases and J by 1 base; unmatched bases: 13. CDR1 MNHEY and CDR2 SMNVEV come from the germline V gene (reference sequence).

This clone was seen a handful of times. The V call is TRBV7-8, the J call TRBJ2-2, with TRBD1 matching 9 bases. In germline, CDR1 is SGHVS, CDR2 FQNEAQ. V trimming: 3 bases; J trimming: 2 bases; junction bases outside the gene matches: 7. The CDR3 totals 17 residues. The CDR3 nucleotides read TGTGCCAGCAGCTTCGACAGGGGGAATTTTAACACCGGGGAGCTGTTTTTT. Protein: CASSFDRGNFNTGELFF. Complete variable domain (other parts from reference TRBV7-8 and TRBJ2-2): GAGVSQSPRYKVAKRGQDVALRCDPISGHVSLFWYQQALGQGPEFLTYFQNEAQLDKSGLPSDRFFAERPEGSVSTLKIQRTQQEDSAVYLCASSFDRGNFNTGELFFGEGSRLTVL.

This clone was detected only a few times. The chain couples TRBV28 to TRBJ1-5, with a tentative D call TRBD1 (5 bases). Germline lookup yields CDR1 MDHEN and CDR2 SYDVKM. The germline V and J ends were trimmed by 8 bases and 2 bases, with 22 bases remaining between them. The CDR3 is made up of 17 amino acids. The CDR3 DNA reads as TGTGCCAGCCAACGCGACAGTGTGATTATGGGCAATCAGCCCCAGCATTTT. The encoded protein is CASQRDSVIMGNQPQHF.

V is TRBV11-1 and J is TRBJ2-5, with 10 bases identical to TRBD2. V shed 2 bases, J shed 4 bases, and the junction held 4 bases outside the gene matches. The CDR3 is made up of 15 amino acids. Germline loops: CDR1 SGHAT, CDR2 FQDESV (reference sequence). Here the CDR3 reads CASSLRLAGVETQYF. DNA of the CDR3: TGTGCCAGCAGCTTAAGGCTAGCGGGAGTAGAGACCCAGTACTTC.

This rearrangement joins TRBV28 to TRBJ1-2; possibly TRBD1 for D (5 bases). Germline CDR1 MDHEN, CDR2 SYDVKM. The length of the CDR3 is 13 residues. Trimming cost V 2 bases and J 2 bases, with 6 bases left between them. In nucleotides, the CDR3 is TGTGCCAGCAGTTTACGACAGAACTATGGCTACACCTTC. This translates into CASSLRQNYGYTF.

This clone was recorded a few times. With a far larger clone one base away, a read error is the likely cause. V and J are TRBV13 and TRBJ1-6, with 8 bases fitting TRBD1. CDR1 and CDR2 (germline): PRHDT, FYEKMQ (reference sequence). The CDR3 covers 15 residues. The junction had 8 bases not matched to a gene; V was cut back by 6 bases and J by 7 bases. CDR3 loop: CASRARDRMNSPLHF. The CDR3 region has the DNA TGTGCCAGCAGAGCCAGGGACAGGATGAATTCACCCCTCCACTTT.

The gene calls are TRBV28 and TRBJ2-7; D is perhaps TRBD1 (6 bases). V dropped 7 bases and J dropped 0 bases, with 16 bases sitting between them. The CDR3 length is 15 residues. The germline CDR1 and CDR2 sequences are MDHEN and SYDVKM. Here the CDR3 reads CASKKYRDTSYEQYF. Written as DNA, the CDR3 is TGTGCCAGCAAAAAATACCGGGACACCTCCTACGAGCAGTACTTC.

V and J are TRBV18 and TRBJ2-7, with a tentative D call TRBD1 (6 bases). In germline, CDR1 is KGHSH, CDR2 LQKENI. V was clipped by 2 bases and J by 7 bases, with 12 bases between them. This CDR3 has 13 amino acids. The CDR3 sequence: CASSPLDQGEQYF. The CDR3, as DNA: TGTGCCAGCTCACCATTGGACCAGGGGGAGCAGTACTTC.

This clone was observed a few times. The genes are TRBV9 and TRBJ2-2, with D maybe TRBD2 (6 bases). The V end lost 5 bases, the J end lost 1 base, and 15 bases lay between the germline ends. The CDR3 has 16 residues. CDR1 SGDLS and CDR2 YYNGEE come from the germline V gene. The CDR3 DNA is TGTGCCAGCAGTCAGCAGGAGGGACGGAACACCGGGGAGCTGTTTTTT. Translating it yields CASSQQEGRNTGELFF.

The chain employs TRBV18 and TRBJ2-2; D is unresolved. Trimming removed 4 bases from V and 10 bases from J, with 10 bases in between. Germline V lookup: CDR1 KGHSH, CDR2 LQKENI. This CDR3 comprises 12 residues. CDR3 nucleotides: TGTGCCAGCTCACGGATCACAGAGGAGCTGTTTTTT. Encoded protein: CASSRITEELFF. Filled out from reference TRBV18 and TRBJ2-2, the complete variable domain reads NAGVMQNPRHLVRRRGQEARLRCSPMKGHSHVYWYRQLPEEGLKFMVYLQKENIIDESGMPKERFSAEFPKEGPSILRIQQVVRGDSAAYFCASSRITEELFFGEGSRLTVL.

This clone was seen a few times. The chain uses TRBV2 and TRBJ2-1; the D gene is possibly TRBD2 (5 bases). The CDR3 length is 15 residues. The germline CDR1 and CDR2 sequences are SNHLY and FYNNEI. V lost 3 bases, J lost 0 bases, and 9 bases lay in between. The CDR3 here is CASSDPGFSYNEQFF. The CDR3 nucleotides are TGTGCCAGCAGTGACCCGGGGTTCTCCTACAATGAGCAGTTCTTC.

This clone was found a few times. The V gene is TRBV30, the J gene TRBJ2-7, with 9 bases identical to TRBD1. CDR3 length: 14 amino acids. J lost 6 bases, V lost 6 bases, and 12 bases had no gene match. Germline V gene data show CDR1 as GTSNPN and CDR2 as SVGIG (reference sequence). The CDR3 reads CACARDREAGEQYF. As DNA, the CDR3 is TGTGCCTGTGCGAGGGACAGGGAGGCTGGCGAGCAGTACTTC. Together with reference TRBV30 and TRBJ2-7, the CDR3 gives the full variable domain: SQTIHQWPATLVQPVGSPLSLECTVEGTSNPNLYWYRQAAGRGLQLLFYSVGIGQISSEVPQNLSASRPQDRQFILSSKKLLLSDSGFYLCACARDREAGEQYFGPGTRLTVT.

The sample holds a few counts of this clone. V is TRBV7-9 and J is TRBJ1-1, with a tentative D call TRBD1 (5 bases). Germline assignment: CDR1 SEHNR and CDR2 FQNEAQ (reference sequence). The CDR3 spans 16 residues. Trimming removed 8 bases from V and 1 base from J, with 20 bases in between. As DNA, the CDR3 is TGTGCCAGCGGAACGACCACCGGGACTGGGAACACTGAAGCTTTCTTT. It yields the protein CASGTTTGTGNTEAFF.

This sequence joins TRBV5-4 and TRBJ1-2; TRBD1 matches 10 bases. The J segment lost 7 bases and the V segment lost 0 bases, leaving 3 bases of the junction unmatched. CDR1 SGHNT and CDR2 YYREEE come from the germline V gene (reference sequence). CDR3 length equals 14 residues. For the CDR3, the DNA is TGTGCCAGCAGCTTGGGACAGGGGGCGCGTGGCTACACCTTC. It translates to CASSLGQGARGYTF.

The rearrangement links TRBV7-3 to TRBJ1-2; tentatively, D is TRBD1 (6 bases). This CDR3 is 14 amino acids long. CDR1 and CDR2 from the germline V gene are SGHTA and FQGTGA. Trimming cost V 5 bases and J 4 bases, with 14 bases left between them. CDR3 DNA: TGTGCCAGCAGCCCATCGCAGGGGCCCTATGGCTACACCTTC. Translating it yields CASSPSQGPYGYTF.

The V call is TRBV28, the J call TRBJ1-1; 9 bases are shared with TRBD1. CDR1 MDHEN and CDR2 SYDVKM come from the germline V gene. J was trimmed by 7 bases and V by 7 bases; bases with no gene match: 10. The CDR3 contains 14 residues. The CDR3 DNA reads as TGTGCCAGCATTACCGGGACAGGGCCACATGAAGCTTTCTTT. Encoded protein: CASITGTGPHEAFF.

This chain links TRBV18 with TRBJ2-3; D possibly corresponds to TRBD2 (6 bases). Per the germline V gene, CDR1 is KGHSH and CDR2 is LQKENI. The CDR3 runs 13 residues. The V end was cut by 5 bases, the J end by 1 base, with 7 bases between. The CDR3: CASSSGGTDTQYF. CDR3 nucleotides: TGTGCCAGCTCATCGGGGGGCACAGATACGCAGTATTTT.

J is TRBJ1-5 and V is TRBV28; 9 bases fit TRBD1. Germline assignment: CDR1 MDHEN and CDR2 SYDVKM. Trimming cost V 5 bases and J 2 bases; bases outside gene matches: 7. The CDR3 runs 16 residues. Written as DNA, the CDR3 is TGTGCCAGCAGTGCTCCGGGACAGGGAGGCAATCAGCCCCAGCATTTT. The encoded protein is CASSAPGQGGNQPQHF.

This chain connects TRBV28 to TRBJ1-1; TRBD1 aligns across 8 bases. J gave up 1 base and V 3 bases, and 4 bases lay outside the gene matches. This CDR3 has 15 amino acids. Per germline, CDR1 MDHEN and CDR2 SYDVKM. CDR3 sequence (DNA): TGTGCCAGCAGTTTGCGGACAGGGTGGAACACTGAAGCTTTCTTT. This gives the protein CASSLRTGWNTEAFF.

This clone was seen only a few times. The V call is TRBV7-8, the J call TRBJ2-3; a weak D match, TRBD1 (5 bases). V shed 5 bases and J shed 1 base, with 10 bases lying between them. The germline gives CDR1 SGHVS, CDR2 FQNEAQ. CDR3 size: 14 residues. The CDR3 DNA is TGTGCCAGCAGCCACAAGACAGGCACAGATACGCAGTATTTT. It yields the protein CASSHKTGTDTQYF.

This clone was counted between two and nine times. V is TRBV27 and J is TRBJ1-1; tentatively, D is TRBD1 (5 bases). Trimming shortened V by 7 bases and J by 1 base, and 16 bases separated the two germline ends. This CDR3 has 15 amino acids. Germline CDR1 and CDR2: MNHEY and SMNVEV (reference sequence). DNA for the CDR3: TGTGCCAGCAAGAGGGACTGGCCTCGGAACACTGAAGCTTTCTTT. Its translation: CASKRDWPRNTEAFF.

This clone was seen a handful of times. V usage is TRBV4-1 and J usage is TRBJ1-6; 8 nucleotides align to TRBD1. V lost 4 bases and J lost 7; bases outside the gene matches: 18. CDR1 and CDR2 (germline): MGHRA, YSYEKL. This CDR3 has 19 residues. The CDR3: CASSLYTGPGQVANSPLHF. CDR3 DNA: TGCGCCAGCAGCCTCTATACCGGTCCGGGACAGGTTGCGAATTCACCCCTCCACTTT.

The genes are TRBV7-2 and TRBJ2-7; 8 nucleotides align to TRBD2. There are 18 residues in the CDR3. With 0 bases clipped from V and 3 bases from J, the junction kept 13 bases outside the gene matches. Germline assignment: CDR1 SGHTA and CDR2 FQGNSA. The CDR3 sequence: CASSLAAYGRAGLYEQYF. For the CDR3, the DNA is TGTGCCAGCAGCTTAGCTGCTTACGGGAGGGCCGGACTCTACGAGCAGTACTTC.